This passage covers 32 T cell receptor beta chains from one sample sequenced in a study of STAT3 mutations in large granular lymphocyte leukemia. The study's findings and limits: Every T-LGLL patient had at least one immunodominant TCRbeta clonotype.

Their antigens are not known. Sequencing was performed with immunoSEQ multiplex PCR; in TCRdb, only in-frame clones are kept and a portion is missing. The data contain 30,000 to 40,000 clones, more than 75% of them singletons. Source material: peripheral blood mononuclear cells. These receptors were obtained from a man aged 60 to 75 with T-cell large granular lymphocyte leukemia. Some clones in this sample may be carry-over from other donors' samples.

This clone has a single count. J is TRBJ1-1 and V is TRBV11-2, with D tentatively TRBD1 (5 bases). Germline loops: CDR1 SGHAT, CDR2 FQNNGV. V was clipped by 3 bases and J by 11 bases, with 13 bases between them. The CDR3 covers 12 residues. The CDR3 DNA sequence: TGTGCCAGCAGCTTTGGGGCAGGGTATGCTTTCTTT. Translation gives CASSFGAGYAFF. Full variable domain (outside the CDR3, taken from reference TRBV11-2 and TRBJ1-1): EAGVAQSPRYKIIEKRQSVAFWCNPISGHATLYWYQQILGQGPKLLIQFQNNGVVDDSQLPKDRFSAERLKGVDSTLKIQPAKLEDSAVYLCASSFGAGYAFFGQGTRLTVV.

V usage is TRBV18 and J usage is TRBJ1-3; 9 positions match TRBD1. CDR1 is KGHSH, CDR2 LQKENI, per germline. Losses at the gene ends were 3 bases for V and 8 bases for J; bases not matched to a gene: 2. The CDR3 totals 13 residues. The CDR3 region has the DNA TGTGCCAGCTCACCGGGACAGGGAGACACCATATATTTT. This gives the protein CASSPGQGDTIYF.

The CDR3 reads CASGTYEQYF. The CDR3 DNA reads as TGTGCCAGCGGTACGTACGAGCAGTACTTC. This chain uses TRBV6-5 with TRBJ2-7, with D unresolved. Germline CDR1 reads MNHEY; CDR2 reads SVGAGI. The ends were cut back, 8 bases at V and 4 bases at J, with 6 bases in the middle. The CDR3 contains 10 residues.

V and J are TRBV29-1 and TRBJ2-3; 8 bases map to TRBD1. The CDR3 totals 16 residues. In germline, CDR1 is SQVTM, CDR2 ANQGSEA. V dropped 7 bases and J dropped 1; count of bases not matched to a gene: 13. The chain's CDR3 is CSGSLDRARGTDTQYF. DNA for the CDR3: TGCAGCGGAAGCCTGGACAGGGCGCGGGGCACAGATACGCAGTATTTT.

The J gene is TRBJ2-5, the V gene TRBV7-3; D is possibly TRBD2 (6 bases). Germline CDR1 is SGHTA and CDR2 is FQGTGA. This CDR3 has 15 residues. The V gene lost 2 bases and the J gene lost 3 bases, with 13 bases spanning the gap. The CDR3 reads CASSLSGEWEETQYF. In nucleotides, the CDR3 is TGTGCCAGCAGCTTATCGGGAGAATGGGAAGAGACCCAGTACTTC. Variable domain in full (rest from reference TRBV7-3 and TRBJ2-5): GAGVSQTPSNKVTEKGKYVELRCDPISGHTALYWYRQSLGQGPEFLIYFQGTGAADDSGLPNDRFFAVRPEGSVSTLKIQRTERGDSAVYLCASSLSGEWEETQYFGPGTRLLVL.

The gene calls are TRBV5-1 and TRBJ2-3, with 7 bases aligning to TRBD1. Trimming at V came to 0 bases and at J to 0 bases, leaving 4 bases not matched to a gene. There are 16 residues in the CDR3. Germline loops: CDR1 SGHRS, CDR2 YFSETQ. CDR3 sequence (DNA): TGCGCCAGCAGCTTGGGCAGGGACAGTAGCACAGATACGCAGTATTTT. It encodes CASSLGRDSSTDTQYF. Using reference TRBV5-1 and TRBJ2-3 for the parts outside the CDR3, the full variable domain is KAGVTQTPRYLIKTRGQQVTLSCSPISGHRSVSWYQQTPGQGLQFLFEYFSETQRNKGNFPGRFSGRQFSNSRSEMNVSTLELGDSALYLCASSLGRDSSTDTQYFGPGTRLTVL.

This chain links TRBV15 with TRBJ2-5; no firm D call. V shed 6 bases and J shed 1 base, with 15 bases lying between them. Germline V CDR1 and CDR2: LNHNV, YYDKDF (reference sequence). The CDR3 loop spans 15 amino acids. The CDR3 reads CATRTALGPQETQYF. CDR3 bases: TGTGCCACCAGGACCGCCCTCGGGCCCCAAGAGACCCAGTACTTC.

This chain connects TRBV25-1 to TRBJ2-1, with D possibly TRBD2 on 6 matching bases. This CDR3 has 13 amino acids. Looked up from germline, CDR1 is MGHDK and CDR2 is SYGVNS. Trimming took 5 bases from V and 10 from J, leaving 15 bases between them. The CDR3 DNA follows: TGTGCCAGCAGTTTGGACGGAGGGAGCGAGCAGTTCTTC. Translation gives CASSLDGGSEQFF.

The V gene is TRBV13, the J gene TRBJ2-4; D remains ambiguous. V was clipped by 0 bases and J by 15 bases, with 12 bases between them. The CDR3 has 12 amino acids. Germline CDR1 is PRHDT and CDR2 is FYEKMQ (reference sequence). The CDR3 here is CASSLGSGHWYF. Here the CDR3 DNA reads TGTGCCAGCAGCTTAGGCTCTGGGCATTGGTACTTC. The full variable domain, its missing parts supplied by reference TRBV13 and TRBJ2-4, is AAGVIQSPRHLIKEKRETATLKCYPIPRHDTVYWYQQGPGQDPQFLISFYEKMQSDKGSIPDRFSAQQFSDYHSELNMSSLELGDSALYFCASSLGSGHWYFGAGTRLSVL.

In nucleotides, the CDR3 is TGTGCCAGCAGCTGGGACAGGGGAGGATATCAGCCCCAGCATTTT. The encoded protein is CASSWDRGGYQPQHF. The gene calls are TRBV7-8 and TRBJ1-5, with 10 bases lining up with TRBD1. V lost 4 bases to trimming and J lost 5 bases; unmatched junction nucleotides: 5. This CDR3 comprises 15 residues. The germline V gene has CDR1 SGHVS and CDR2 FQNEAQ.

The gene calls are TRBV11-2 and TRBJ2-3; 10 nucleotides align to TRBD2. Germline values: CDR1 SGHAT, CDR2 FQNNGV. Unmatched junction bases numbered 13, after V lost 1 base and J lost 3 bases. This CDR3 region has 19 residues. The CDR3 coding sequence is TGTGCCAGCAGCTTAGGGGCTAGCGGGAGTGGTATATCGACAGATACGCAGTATTTT. Translated: CASSLGASGSGISTDTQYF.

The V and J genes are TRBV5-1 and TRBJ2-1; 8 nucleotides match TRBD2. V lost 0 bases to trimming and J lost 9 bases; unmatched junction nucleotides: 5. The CDR3 spans 14 residues. The V gene's germline CDR1 is SGHRS and CDR2 YFSETQ. DNA of the CDR3: TGCGCCAGCAGCTTGGTTGCGGGAGGTGGTGAGCAGTTCTTC. As protein: CASSLVAGGGEQFF. Complete variable domain (other parts from reference TRBV5-1 and TRBJ2-1): KAGVTQTPRYLIKTRGQQVTLSCSPISGHRSVSWYQQTPGQGLQFLFEYFSETQRNKGNFPGRFSGRQFSNSRSEMNVSTLELGDSALYLCASSLVAGGGEQFFGPGTRLTVL.

The CDR3 protein is CASSHRVLSKGGELFF. CDR3 DNA sequence: TGCGCCAGCAGTCACCGGGTTCTCTCAAAGGGCGGGGAGCTGTTTTTT. The J gene is TRBJ2-2, the V gene TRBV10-2; D unresolved. The germline gives CDR1 WSHSY, CDR2 SAAADI. This CDR3 is 16 amino acids long. V shed 5 bases and J shed 7 bases, with 20 bases lying between them.

To note about this clone: Other DNA sequences in this sample translate to the same CDR3. V gene TRBV7-9 combines with J gene TRBJ2-7; D could derive from TRBD1 or TRBD2 (5 bases each). The CDR3 loop spans 12 amino acids. V lost 8 bases and J lost 1, with 9 bases in between. Germline loops: CDR1 SEHNR, CDR2 FQNEAQ (reference sequence). The CDR3 coding sequence is TGTGCCAGCGGGGACGGGTCCTACGAGCAGTACTTC. Translating gives CASGDGSYEQYF.

The genes are TRBV7-2 and TRBJ2-7, with 7 nucleotides matching TRBD1. Germline CDR1 reads SGHTA; CDR2 reads FQGNSA. After removal of 1 base from V and 3 bases from J, the junction contained 3 bases not matched to a gene. This CDR3 is 14 amino acids long. CDR3 in DNA: TGTGCCAGCAGCTTAGTACAGGGGAACTACGAGCAGTACTTC. Translating it yields CASSLVQGNYEQYF.

This clone was counted only a few times. This CDR3 reads CASSLVYRGVAEAFF. For the CDR3, the DNA is TGCGCCAGCAGCTTGGTTTACAGGGGTGTGGCTGAAGCTTTCTTT. This chain links TRBV5-1 with TRBJ1-1; the match to TRBD1 covers 7 bases. Germline CDR1 reads SGHRS; CDR2 reads YFSETQ. This CDR3 comprises 15 residues. The junction had 8 bases not matched to a gene; V was cut back by 0 bases and J by 6 bases.

The V call is TRBV27, the J call TRBJ2-1; 10 nucleotides match TRBD1. The CDR3 contains 15 residues. Germline V CDR1 and CDR2: MNHEY, SMNVEV (reference sequence). J gave up 9 bases and V 2 bases, and 7 bases lay outside the gene matches. The CDR3 region is CASSLTGTGVIEQFF. CDR3 DNA: TGTGCCAGCAGTTTAACCGGGACAGGGGTGATTGAGCAGTTCTTC.

This chain uses TRBV6-4 with TRBJ1-5, with D unresolved. Looked up from germline, CDR1 is MRHNA and CDR2 is SNTAGT. The CDR3 has 17 amino acids. Trimming stripped 7 bases from V and 1 base from J, with 20 bases between. The CDR3 nucleotides read TGTGCCAGCACTGTAGAGAGGGAGCGGCGGAGCAATCAGCCCCAGCATTTT. It is translated as CASTVERERRSNQPQHF.

The chain joins TRBV19 to TRBJ2-7, with D possibly TRBD2 on 5 matching bases. Germline V gives CDR1 LNHDA, CDR2 SQIVND (reference sequence). The CDR3 covers 16 residues. V was shortened by 6 bases and J by 0 bases, with 18 bases between the two germline ends. CDR3 residues: CASSSLMRTRSYEQYF. The DNA of the CDR3 is TGTGCCAGTAGCTCCTTAATGAGGACTCGCTCCTACGAGCAGTACTTC. Complete variable domain (other parts from reference TRBV19 and TRBJ2-7): DGGITQSPKYLFRKEGQNVTLSCEQNLNHDAMYWYRQDPGQGLRLIYYSQIVNDFQKGDIAEGYSVSREKKESFPLTVTSAQKNPTAFYLCASSSLMRTRSYEQYFGPGTRLTVT.

DNA for the CDR3: TGTGCCAGCAGTTACTCCGGGGATACCGGGGAGCTGTTTTTT. Protein product: CASSYSGDTGELFF. The chain employs TRBV6-6 and TRBJ2-2, with TRBD2 as a possible D gene (5 bases). Between the trimmed V and J ends, which lost 0 bases and 5 bases, there was a span of 7 bases. CDR1 is MNHNY, CDR2 SVGAGI, per germline (reference sequence). This CDR3 comprises 14 residues.

The V gene is TRBV28, the J gene TRBJ1-5; D gene unclear. The V gene lost 1 base and the J gene lost 6 bases, with 10 bases spanning the gap. The CDR3 runs to 14 residues. Germline CDR1 MDHEN, CDR2 SYDVKM. CDR3 DNA sequence: TGTGCCAGCAGTTTATCCTGGGTCTTTCAGCCCCAGCATTTT. Translation: CASSLSWVFQPQHF. Complete variable domain (other parts from reference TRBV28 and TRBJ1-5): DVKVTQSSRYLVKRTGEKVFLECVQDMDHENMFWYRQDPGLGLRLIYFSYDVKMKEKGDIPEGYSVSREKKERFSLILESASTNQTSMYLCASSLSWVFQPQHFGDGTRLSIL.

This chain uses TRBV14 with TRBJ1-5; no definite D call. The CDR3 totals 14 residues. Germline V gene lookup returns CDR1 SGHDN and CDR2 FVKESK. Trimming pared 3 bases from V and 12 bases from J, leaving 18 bases between. CDR3 sequence: CASSQGPAWQDQHF. CDR3 coding DNA: TGTGCCAGCAGCCAGGGCCCCGCCTGGCAGGACCAGCATTTT.

Written as DNA, the CDR3 is TGTGCCAGCGCTACCCACATCCAGGGAGGAAGCAATCAGCCCCAGCATTTT. Amino acids: CASATHIQGGSNQPQHF. This chain uses TRBV10-3 with TRBJ1-5, with D perhaps matching TRBD1 (5 bases). Trimming took off 10 bases at V and 1 base at J, with 23 bases between the two ends. CDR1 is ENHRY, CDR2 SYGVKD, per germline. This CDR3 contains 17 residues.

This rearrangement joins TRBV29-1 to TRBJ1-1, with D uncertain. V lost 4 bases, J lost 0 bases, and 9 bases lay in between. The germline V gene encodes CDR1 SQVTM and CDR2 ANQGSEA. The CDR3 is 13 amino acids. DNA of the CDR3: TGCAGCGTTGTGATGGGTCTGAACACTGAAGCTTTCTTT. Translated: CSVVMGLNTEAFF.

This chain connects TRBV28 to TRBJ1-1; 7 nucleotides line up with TRBD1. The germline V gene has CDR1 MDHEN and CDR2 SYDVKM. The CDR3 is 12 amino acids. Losses at the gene ends were 6 bases for V and 8 bases for J; bases not matched to a gene: 6. CDR3 nucleotide sequence: TGTGCCAGCAGATCTCGGACAGGAGAAGCTTTCTTT. This encodes CASRSRTGEAFF.

The V call is TRBV5-1, the J call TRBJ1-1, with D possibly matching TRBD1 (6 bases). The length of the CDR3 is 16 residues. In germline, CDR1 is SGHRS, CDR2 YFSETQ. V was shortened by 4 bases and J by 3 bases, with 19 bases between the two germline ends. The CDR3 loop reads CASSRQRDTLDTEAFF. Here the CDR3 DNA reads TGCGCCAGCAGCCGTCAAAGGGACACCCTGGACACTGAAGCTTTCTTT.

The V and J genes are TRBV18 and TRBJ1-2; possible D gene TRBD1, 6 bases. The V gene lost 2 bases and the J gene lost 4 bases, with 14 bases spanning the gap. Germline CDR1 is KGHSH and CDR2 is LQKENI. The CDR3 consists of 15 residues. The CDR3 loop reads CASSPNTGTAYGYTF. CDR3 DNA: TGTGCCAGCTCACCAAACACAGGGACCGCCTATGGCTACACCTTC.

In nucleotides, the CDR3 is TGTGCCAGCAGTTTACGACGGGACGCCTACAATGAGCAGTTCTTC. Its translation: CASSLRRDAYNEQFF. The rearrangement links TRBV27 to TRBJ2-1, with D tentatively TRBD1 or TRBD2 (5 bases each). CDR1 and CDR2 from the germline V gene are MNHEY and SMNVEV (reference sequence). Trimming left V 2 bases short and J 2 bases short, with 10 bases between. This CDR3 has 15 residues.

The chain uses TRBV5-4 and TRBJ2-3, with a weak D call TRBD2 (6 bases). The CDR3 is made up of 15 amino acids. Trimming took off 4 bases at V and 4 bases at J, with 16 bases between the two ends. Germline V gene sequence: CDR1 SGHNT, CDR2 YYREEE (reference sequence). DNA of the CDR3: TGTGCCAGCAGCCCGGTGGGGGGTGCTGCAGATACGCAGTATTTT. As protein: CASSPVGGAADTQYF.

The gene calls are TRBV7-2 and TRBJ2-4, with D unresolved. The V gene lost 4 bases and the J gene lost 2 bases, with 6 bases spanning the gap. The CDR3 covers 13 residues. The germline V gene encodes CDR1 SGHTA and CDR2 FQGNSA. CDR3 nucleotide sequence: TGTGCCAGCAGCTCCGACCCCAAAAACATTCAGTACTTC. Translation gives CASSSDPKNIQYF.

The V and J genes are TRBV6-5 and TRBJ1-4; 8 positions agree with TRBD1. The V segment lost 0 bases and the J segment 2 bases; nucleotides outside the gene matches: 2. This CDR3 has 16 amino acids. From germline, CDR1 is MNHEY and CDR2 SVGAGI. This CDR3 is CASSYSRTGTNEKLFF. In DNA form, the CDR3 reads TGTGCCAGCAGTTACTCTCGGACAGGGACTAATGAAAAACTGTTTTTT.

V gene TRBV11-2 combines with J gene TRBJ2-7; TRBD2 might be the D (6 bases). V was cut by 6 bases and J by 7 bases, with 19 bases left in between. Germline V CDR1 and CDR2: SGHAT, FQNNGV. The CDR3 spans 14 residues. DNA of the CDR3: TGTGCCAGCAGTCCACTAGCAGGGACCGCGGAGCAGTACTTC. Translated, it gives CASSPLAGTAEQYF.